This T cell receptor beta chain was profiled in a study of CXCR3-negative and CXCR3-positive naive CD8 T cells. General observations from the study: The TRB CDR3s that CXCR3-positive naive cells carried were more hydrophobic than those of CXCR3-negative naive cells. Memory cells showed distinct TRBV-TRBJ patterns, while the two naive subsets matched. Diversity was high in both naive subsets and much lower in memory cells.

Germline V gene lookup returns CDR1 SGHVS and CDR2 FNYEAQ. The CDR3 has 14 amino acids. 5' RACE that incorporated UMI labels was used to prepare the TRB cDNA libraries. TCRdb re-called the 5' RACE reads and catalogs CDR3 proteins one per entry, DNA excluded. The listing contains 4,500 to 6,500 distinct CDR3 sequences. This clonotype registers medium-sized by frequency. Its antigen is currently unknown. This TCR derives from a human donor in good health. Some clones in this sample may be carry-over from other donors' samples. The chain links TRBV7-6 to TRBJ2-7; TCRdb proposes TRBD1, but this gene call is untestable without DNA. Material: naive CXCR3+ CD8+ T cells from blood. Subset defined: CD45RO-CCR7+CD27+CD95- naive CD8+ T cells expressing CXCR3 (TNR3+). The CDR3 region is CASSAGGESYEQYF.